This TCR beta chain was profiled in a study of beta chain features in type 1 diabetes. Points from the study as a whole: People with Type 1 diabetes carried modestly yet significantly shorter TCRB CDR3s in all four CD4+ subsets.

This clone appeared a few times. Its target is unknown. The study reverse transcribed the entire isolated RNA, so it sequenced expressed TCRB transcripts. This table comes from immunoSEQ multiplex PCR, and its TCRdb copy is limited to in-frame clones, with some not included. The profile covers about 280,000 clones, with approximately 16% appearing a single time and less than 0.02% taken by the ten largest. The CDR3 is 11 residues long. Unmatched junction bases numbered 5, after V lost 3 bases and J lost 12 bases. Germline loops: CDR1 LNHDA, CDR2 SQIVND (reference sequence). Sequencing input: naive CD4+ T cells from blood. The chain couples TRBV19 to TRBJ2-7; 7 nucleotides agree with TRBD2. The sequence was collected from a man aged 18 to 30 with type 1 diabetes. This chain's CDR3 is CASSIGGSSYF. In DNA form, the CDR3 reads TGTGCCAGTAGTATCGGCGGGAGTTCGTACTTC.